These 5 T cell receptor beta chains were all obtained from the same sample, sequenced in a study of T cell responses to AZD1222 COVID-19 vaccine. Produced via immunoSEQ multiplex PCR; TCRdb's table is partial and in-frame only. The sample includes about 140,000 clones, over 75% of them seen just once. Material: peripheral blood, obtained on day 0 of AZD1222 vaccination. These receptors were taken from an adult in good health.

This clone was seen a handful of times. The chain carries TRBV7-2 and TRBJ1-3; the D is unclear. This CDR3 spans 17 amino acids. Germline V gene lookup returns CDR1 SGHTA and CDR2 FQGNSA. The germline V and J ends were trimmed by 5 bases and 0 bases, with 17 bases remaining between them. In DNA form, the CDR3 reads TGTGCCAGCAGCCCCCGTAGCGCAGAGGTCTCTGGAAACACCATATATTTT. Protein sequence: CASSPRSAEVSGNTIYF.

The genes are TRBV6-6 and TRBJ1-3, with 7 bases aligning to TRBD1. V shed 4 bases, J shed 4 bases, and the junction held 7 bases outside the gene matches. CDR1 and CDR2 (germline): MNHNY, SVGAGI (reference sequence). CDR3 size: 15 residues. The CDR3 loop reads CASSLTGAIGNTIYF. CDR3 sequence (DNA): TGTGCCAGCAGTTTAACAGGGGCAATAGGAAACACCATATATTTT.

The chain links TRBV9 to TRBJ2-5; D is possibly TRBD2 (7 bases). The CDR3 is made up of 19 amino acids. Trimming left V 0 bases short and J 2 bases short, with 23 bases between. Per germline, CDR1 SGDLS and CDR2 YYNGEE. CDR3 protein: CASSVEGGPGAKFQETQYF. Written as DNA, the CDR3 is TGTGCCAGCAGCGTAGAGGGGGGGCCAGGAGCGAAGTTTCAAGAGACCCAGTACTTC.

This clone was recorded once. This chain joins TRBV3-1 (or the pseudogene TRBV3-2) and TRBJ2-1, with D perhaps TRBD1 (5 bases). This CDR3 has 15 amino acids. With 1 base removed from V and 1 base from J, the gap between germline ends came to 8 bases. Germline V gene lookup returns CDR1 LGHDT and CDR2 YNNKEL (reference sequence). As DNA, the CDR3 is TGTGCCAGCAGCCAAGGGGGCTCGTCCTACAATGAGCAGTTCTTC. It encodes CASSQGGSSYNEQFF.

The CDR3 nucleotides read TGTGCCAGCAGCTTAGGCCCAGATTTGAACACCGGGGAGCTGTTTTTT. This sequence encodes CASSLGPDLNTGELFF. The chain links TRBV7-2 to TRBJ2-2, with unresolved D. The germline gives CDR1 SGHTA, CDR2 FQGNSA. Deletions cut 1 base from V and 1 base from J, with 10 bases between. This CDR3 spans 16 amino acids.